The 3 T cell receptor beta chains presented below share a single source sample, sequenced in a study of T cell repertoires in cytomegalovirus infection. Their cognate antigens are unknown. TCRdb reprocessed the reads with MiXCR, giving one entry per CDR3 protein. The repertoire has about 920,000 distinct CDR3 sequences, roughly 31% of them found once; the top ten carry about 14%. The sample was cultured CD8+ T cells from PBMCs, taken from culture after CMV antigen stimulation. These receptors were taken from a human donor in good health (CMV status not recorded). Some clones in this sample may be carry-over from other donors' samples.

This rearrangement joins TRBV6-5 to TRBJ2-1; no firm D call. Germline V gene sequence: CDR1 MNHEY, CDR2 SVGAGI. The CDR3 covers 15 residues. V shed 6 bases and J shed 7 bases, with 19 bases lying between them. CDR3 sequence reads: CASSDTPDPRNEQFF. The DNA for the CDR3 is TGTGCCAGCAGCGATACACCGGACCCCAGGAATGAGCAGTTCTTC.

The rearrangement links TRBV4-1 to TRBJ2-7; the D gene could be TRBD1 or TRBD2 (6 bases each). Germline CDR1 is MGHRA and CDR2 is YSYEKL. CDR3 length: 14 amino acids. The CDR3 nucleotides are TGCGCCAGCAGCCAAGATGTACAGGGAGGCGAGCAGTTCGTC. Protein product: CASSQDVQGGEQFV.

The gene calls are TRBV6-2 or TRBV6-3 and TRBJ1-2, with 9 bases identical to TRBD1. Trimming took 4 bases from V and 3 from J; bases not matched to a gene: 6. CDR3 length: 15 amino acids. CDR1 and CDR2 from the germline V gene are MNHEY and SVGEGT. The CDR3 DNA follows: TGTGCCAGCAGTTTCCCCTGGACAGGGGACTATGGCTACACCTTC. Translated: CASSFPWTGDYGYTF.